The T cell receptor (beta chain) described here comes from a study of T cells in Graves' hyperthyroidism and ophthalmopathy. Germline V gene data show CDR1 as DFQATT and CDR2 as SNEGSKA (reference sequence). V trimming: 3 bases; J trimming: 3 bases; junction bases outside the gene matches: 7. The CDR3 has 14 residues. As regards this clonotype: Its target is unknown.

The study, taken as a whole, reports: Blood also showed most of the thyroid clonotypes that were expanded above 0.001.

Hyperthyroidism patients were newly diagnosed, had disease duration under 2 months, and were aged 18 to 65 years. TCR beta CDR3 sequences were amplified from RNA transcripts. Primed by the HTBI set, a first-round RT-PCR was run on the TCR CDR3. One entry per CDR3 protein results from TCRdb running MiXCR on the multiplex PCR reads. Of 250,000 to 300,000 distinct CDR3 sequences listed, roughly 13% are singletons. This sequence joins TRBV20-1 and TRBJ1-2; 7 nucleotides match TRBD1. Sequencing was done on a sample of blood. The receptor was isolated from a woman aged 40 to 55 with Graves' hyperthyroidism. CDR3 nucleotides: TGCAGTGCTAGTGTGCAGGGGGTGGACTATGGCTACACCTTC. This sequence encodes CSASVQGVDYGYTF.